This TCR beta chain stems from a study of T cell changes during pregnancy in multiple sclerosis. The protocol was immunoSEQ multiplex PCR, while the TCRdb copy is restricted to in-frame clones and leaves out a portion. Of approximately 82,000 clones detected, over 80% appear once; the ten largest clones hold more than 0.45%. Germline assignment: CDR1 SQVTM and CDR2 ANQGSEA. The V end lost 4 bases, the J end lost 5 bases, and 11 bases lay between the germline ends. The CDR3 spans 12 residues. This chain joins TRBV29-1 and TRBJ2-5, with a tentative D call TRBD1 (5 bases). The sample consisted of CD4+ T cells from peripheral blood mononuclear cells, taken in the second trimester of pregnancy. This receptor was identified in a female donor with multiple sclerosis, enrolled in a pregnancy study. The CDR3 region has the DNA TGCAGCGTTGTGGGGCTGGGGGAGACCCAGTACTTC. Translated: CSVVGLGETQYF.